This TCR beta chain originates from a study of vaccination and CD4 T cells after COVID-19. This CDR3 has 11 amino acids. Germline-derived CDR1 and CDR2 are MNHEY and SVGAGI. V was clipped by 4 bases and J by 6 bases, with 5 bases between them. This clonotype has a handful of counts. The target antigen is unknown. Regarding treatment: approximately 9-day PBMC culture with coronavirus spike peptide pools or control peptides (ViraFEST assay). The Oncomine TCR Beta short-read assay sequenced DNA from cultured CD4+ T cells. In TCRdb, the PCR reads were re-called with MiXCR into one record per CDR3 protein. The sample records nearly 15,000 distinct CDR3 sequences, 50% to 55% being singletons.

The source is a human donor who had recovered from COVID-19. Sequencing was carried out using CD4+ T cells from blood, cultured in vitro. The chain recombines TRBV6-5 with TRBJ2-3; D call uncertain. The CDR3 here is CASSSEDTQYF. CDR3 bases: TGTGCCAGCAGTTCGGAGGATACGCAGTATTTT.